This T cell receptor (beta chain) was captured by sequencing in a study of cytomegalovirus exposure and HLA in healthy donors. To note about this clone: Its specificity is unknown.

The CDR3 loop spans 16 amino acids. Trimming took 3 bases from V and 2 from J, leaving 17 bases between them. Germline V lookup: CDR1 MNHNS, CDR2 SASEGT. Primers included in the PCR were 60 Vbeta and 13 Jbeta primers. Data came from immunoSEQ multiplex PCR; TCRdb stores just in-frame clones and leaves some out. The sample lists 150,000 or so clones; about two thirds were seen once. The study's findings and limits: Follow-up analysis later connected one missense variant in DCLRE1C with trimming of TCR beta V- and J-genes. What a later analysis showed was that several of the most significant clusters appeared linked to common viral pathogens.

This sequence was found in a man aged 30-40 years in good health and CMV-seropositive. J is TRBJ2-7 and V is TRBV6-1; perhaps TRBD1 as D (5 bases). The sequenced sample consisted of PBMCs. CDR3 nucleotides: TGTGCCAGCAGTGAGAATTGGGGCAGCTTTACCTACGAGCAGTACTTC. It codes for CASSENWGSFTYEQYF.